These 26 T cell receptor beta chains share one sample of origin, sequenced in a study of T-cell reconstitution after alpha-beta-depleted transplantation in children. Unique molecular identifiers were incorporated into the prepared TCRbeta library. MiXCR, applied by TCRdb to the PCR reads, yields one record per CDR3 protein. The table shows about 510,000 distinct CDR3 sequences, with 10% to 12% occurring only once. This sample comprised PBMCs, mostly from graft donor cells, obtained 180 days after TCRalphabeta/CD19-depleted stem cell transplant. These receptors were collected from a female patient aged 2-9 years who had a stem cell transplant for aplastic anemia, so the T cells may come from the graft donor.

This sequence joins TRBV12-3 or TRBV12-4 and TRBJ1-4; the match to TRBD1 covers 7 bases. V trimming: 2 bases; J trimming: 7 bases; junction bases outside the gene matches: 4. CDR3 length: 14 amino acids. CDR3 residues: CASSLMHRGEKLFF. The CDR3 DNA follows: TGTGCCAGCAGTTTAATGCACAGGGGTGAAAAACTGTTTTTT.

This clonotype was detected only a few times. The chain recombines TRBV28 with TRBJ1-1; D is unclear. Looked up from germline, CDR1 is MDHEN and CDR2 is SYDVKM. The CDR3 totals 14 residues. V lost 7 bases and J 11 bases, leaving 23 bases between the germline ends. Written as DNA, the CDR3 is TGTGCCAGCATTCCGACCACGACTACGCTTTTGGCTTTCTTT. Translated, it gives CASIPTTTTLLAFF.

This clonotype turned up a few times. The chain combines TRBV10-3 with TRBJ2-7, with 7 bases lining up with TRBD1. In germline, CDR1 is ENHRY, CDR2 SYGVKD. CDR3 length: 13 amino acids. V dropped 8 bases and J dropped 3; count of bases not matched to a gene: 7. The chain's CDR3 is CAIRQGLNYEQYF. For the CDR3, the DNA is TGTGCCATCCGACAGGGATTAAACTACGAGCAGTACTTC.

The CDR3 nucleotides read TGTGCCAGCAGTCCCCGAGGGGGGTTTGAAGCTTTCTTT. This gives the protein CASSPRGGFEAFF. The chain employs TRBV28 and TRBJ1-1, with D tentatively TRBD1 (6 bases). The CDR3 spans 13 residues. Germline CDR1 reads MDHEN; CDR2 reads SYDVKM. V was shortened by 5 bases and J by 7 bases, with 14 bases between the two germline ends.

In this sample, this clonotype turned up a few times. The CDR3 bases are TGCAGCGTCGAGGGACTAGCGAACTACAATGAGCAGTTCTTC. Protein: CSVEGLANYNEQFF. The chain recombines TRBV29-1 with TRBJ2-1, with 10 bases lining up with TRBD2. The CDR3 consists of 14 residues. From germline, CDR1 is SQVTM and CDR2 ANQGSEA. The junction had 5 bases not matched to a gene; V was cut back by 6 bases and J by 3 bases.

This clonotype was detected only a few times. CDR3 protein: CASTLDFNEQFF. CDR3 sequence (DNA): TGTGCCAGCACACTGGACTTCAATGAGCAGTTCTTC. The chain couples TRBV12-3 or TRBV12-4 to TRBJ2-1; weak D call: TRBD2 (5 bases). V was clipped by 7 bases and J by 6 bases, with 10 bases between them. The CDR3 has 12 residues.

V and J are TRBV12-3 or TRBV12-4 and TRBJ2-5; either TRBD1 or TRBD2 may fit D (5 bases each). The V gene lost 8 bases and the J gene lost 4 bases, with 23 bases spanning the gap. CDR3 length equals 16 residues. The CDR3 coding sequence is TGTGCCAGCCGTCCCATCTCTCGAGGGGTGGCAGAGACCCAGTACTTC. The encoded protein is CASRPISRGVAETQYF.

This clonotype was observed a few times. V and J are TRBV10-3 and TRBJ2-1, with D possibly matching TRBD2 (6 bases). Trimming removed 6 bases from V and 7 bases from J, with 10 bases in between. The CDR3 is 12 amino acids. In germline, CDR1 is ENHRY, CDR2 SYGVKD. The CDR3 spells CAIRYGGNEQFF. CDR3 DNA: TGTGCCATCAGGTACGGGGGAAATGAGCAGTTCTTC.

Only a few counts were recorded for this clonotype. This chain joins TRBV28 and TRBJ2-7, with a weak D call TRBD1 (11 bases). V was shortened by 5 bases and J by 1 base, with 39 bases between the two germline ends. The CDR3 runs to 23 residues. The germline gives CDR1 MDHEN, CDR2 SYDVKM. The CDR3 loop reads CASSPYPGTGGGSWTSGSYEQYF. The DNA for the CDR3 is TGTGCCAGCAGTCCTTACCCCGGGACAGGGGGTGGGAGCTGGACTAGCGGATCCTACGAGCAGTACTTC.

In this sample, this clonotype turned up many times. The chain employs TRBV4-3 and TRBJ2-5, with no clear D. Germline values: CDR1 LGHNA, CDR2 YSLEER. This CDR3 region has 13 residues. Trimming pared 1 base from V and 2 bases from J, leaving 5 bases between. This chain's CDR3 is CASSQGEQETQYF. DNA for the CDR3: TGCGCCAGCAGCCAAGGAGAACAAGAGACCCAGTACTTC.

This rearrangement joins TRBV6-2 or TRBV6-3 to TRBJ2-1; 9 bases map to TRBD2. Per germline, CDR1 MNHEY and CDR2 SVGEGT. This CDR3 has 15 residues. V dropped 6 bases and J dropped 2; count of bases not matched to a gene: 5. Written as DNA, the CDR3 is TGTGCCAGCAGCCCCGGCGGGAGGGCCTACAATGAGCAGTTCTTC. Amino acids: CASSPGGRAYNEQFF.

This clonotype was detected once. A junction end diverges from the germline sequence, so it may reflect a read error. The chain links TRBV7-2 to TRBJ2-4; no clear D gene. Germline-derived CDR1 and CDR2 are SGHTA and FQGNSA. The CDR3 spans 15 residues. CDR3 nucleotide sequence: TGTGCCAGCAGCTTATGGCCCAGAGCCAAAAACAGTCAGTACTTC. Translating gives CASSLWPRAKNSQYF.

This rearrangement joins TRBV19 to TRBJ1-5; 7 bases are shared with TRBD1. The CDR3 loop spans 15 amino acids. Germline values: CDR1 LNHDA, CDR2 SQIVND (reference sequence). The junction had 7 bases not matched to a gene; V was cut back by 8 bases and J by 0 bases. In DNA form, the CDR3 reads TGTGCCAGTGGTACGACAGGGTATAGCAATCAGCCCCAGCATTTT. Translated: CASGTTGYSNQPQHF.

Only a few counts were recorded for this clonotype. The J gene is TRBJ2-7, the V gene TRBV10-3, with 7 bases matching TRBD2. V dropped 0 bases and J dropped 0; count of bases not matched to a gene: 5. This CDR3 spans 16 amino acids. Germline V gene lookup returns CDR1 ENHRY and CDR2 SYGVKD. The CDR3 is CAISESIGGGSYEQYF. The CDR3, as DNA: TGTGCCATCAGTGAGTCGATAGGCGGGGGCTCCTACGAGCAGTACTTC.

This clonotype was recorded a few times. The chain joins TRBV7-6 to TRBJ2-3; TRBD2 matches 9 bases. CDR1 is SGHVS, CDR2 FNYEAQ, per germline. V shed 5 bases, J shed 1 base, and the junction held 13 bases outside the gene matches. CDR3 length equals 18 residues. CDR3 DNA: TGTGCCAGCAGCCTTACCCCCCCAGCGGGAGGCCGCACAGATACGCAGTATTTT. The encoded protein is CASSLTPPAGGRTDTQYF. Full variable domain (outside the CDR3, taken from reference TRBV7-6 and TRBJ2-3): GAGVSQSPRYKVTKRGQDVALRCDPISGHVSLYWYRQALGQGPEFLTYFNYEAQQDKSGLPNDRFSAERPEGSISTLTIQRTEQRDSAMYRCASSLTPPAGGRTDTQYFGPGTRLTVL.

This clonotype was picked up a small number of times. This sequence joins TRBV4-3 and TRBJ1-5; tentative D call: TRBD1 (6 bases). The CDR3 is 16 amino acids. Trimming took 0 bases from V and 3 from J, leaving 12 bases between them. CDR1 and CDR2 (germline): LGHNA, YSLEER. The CDR3 region is CASSQDVDSHNQPQHF. Written as DNA, the CDR3 is TGCGCCAGCAGCCAAGATGTGGACAGCCACAATCAGCCCCAGCATTTT.

This clonotype was recorded only once. Given a much more abundant clone one base away, this may be a read error. The chain combines TRBV29-1 with TRBJ2-7; a possible D gene is TRBD2 (5 bases). Trimming shortened V by 1 base and J by 9 bases, and 16 bases separated the two germline ends. The CDR3 is made up of 13 amino acids. In germline, CDR1 is SQVTM, CDR2 ANQGSEA. The CDR3 protein is CSVEGVRASGQYF. DNA of the CDR3: TGCAGCGTTGAAGGTGTCCGGGCCAGCGGGCAGTACTTC.

The sample holds a few counts of this clonotype. V is TRBV21-1 and J is TRBJ2-2; the table assigns TRBD2, which was not confirmed against the DNA. TRBV21-1 constitutes a pseudogene. The CDR3 length is 19 residues. In nucleotides, the CDR3 is TGTGCCAGCAGCAAAGCCCCCCGGACTAGCGGGAGGGAATACGGGGAGCTGTTTTTT. Protein sequence: CASSKAPRTSGREYGELFF.

V usage is TRBV6-1 and J usage is TRBJ1-6; possibly TRBD1 for D (6 bases). Germline V CDR1 and CDR2: MNHNS, SASEGT. The CDR3 spans 13 residues. V dropped 8 bases and J dropped 10 bases, with 15 bases sitting between them. In DNA, the CDR3 is TGTGCCAGCTCCCTAGGGGGGAGATCACCCCTCCACTTT. It encodes CASSLGGRSPLHF.

The J gene is TRBJ1-3, the V gene TRBV20-1, with TRBD1 matching 10 bases. Germline assignment: CDR1 DFQATT and CDR2 SNEGSKA (reference sequence). The CDR3 extends over 16 amino acids. The J segment lost 1 base and the V segment lost 0 bases, leaving 3 bases of the junction unmatched. The CDR3 sequence: CSARDLGQGSGNTIYF. The CDR3 DNA sequence: TGCAGTGCTAGAGACTTGGGACAGGGGTCTGGAAACACCATATATTTT.

The CDR3 DNA reads as TGCAGTGCCCCGGGGACAGGGCACACAGATACGCAGTATTTT. This gives the protein CSAPGTGHTDTQYF. This chain joins TRBV20-1 and TRBJ2-3, with 9 bases aligning to TRBD1. The CDR3 contains 14 residues. Germline V CDR1 and CDR2: DFQATT, SNEGSKA (reference sequence). The V and J ends lost 6 bases and 2 bases, in that order; junction bases with no gene match: 6.

The V call is TRBV4-3, the J call TRBJ1-1; D ambiguous. V was clipped by 0 bases and J by 7 bases, with 12 bases between them. Germline V gene lookup returns CDR1 LGHNA and CDR2 YSLEER. The CDR3 is made up of 14 amino acids. CDR3 protein: CASSQDFGRSEAFF. The CDR3 DNA follows: TGCGCCAGCAGCCAAGATTTTGGCAGGAGTGAAGCTTTCTTT.

This clonotype appeared many times. V usage is TRBV12-3 or TRBV12-4 and J usage is TRBJ1-2; the D gene is possibly TRBD1 (6 bases). V was shortened by 6 bases and J by 5 bases, with 19 bases between the two germline ends. CDR3 length equals 15 residues. CDR3 DNA: TGTGCCAGCAGCTCGGGACACCTGGGTGGGTATGGCTACACCTTC. Translating it yields CASSSGHLGGYGYTF.

This clonotype was seen many times. The J gene is TRBJ2-1, the V gene TRBV4-1; 8 bases are a match to TRBD2. The CDR3 spans 20 residues. Germline assignment: CDR1 MGHRA and CDR2 YSYEKL. The V and J ends lost 0 bases and 0 bases, in that order; junction bases with no gene match: 13. The CDR3 DNA reads TGCGCCAGCAGCCAAGATTTGGCGGGAGGTCCACGAAGCTCCTACAATGAGCAGTTCTTC. Translating gives CASSQDLAGGPRSSYNEQFF.

This chain links TRBV9 with TRBJ2-7, with 7 bases fitting TRBD1. J lost 3 bases, V lost 0 bases, and 12 bases had no gene match. CDR1 and CDR2 from the germline V gene are SGDLS and YYNGEE. The CDR3 totals 17 residues. The CDR3 DNA follows: TGTGCCAGCAGCGTAGAAACCGGACAGGTGGGAGACTACGAGCAGTACTTC. It specifies CASSVETGQVGDYEQYF.

This chain uses TRBV28 with TRBJ2-5; the match to TRBD1 covers 10 bases. The V segment lost 3 bases and the J segment 5 bases; nucleotides outside the gene matches: 9. The CDR3 extends over 16 amino acids. The germline V gene encodes CDR1 MDHEN and CDR2 SYDVKM. CDR3 nucleotides: TGTGCCAGCAGTTTTATATACGACAGGGGGCGTGAGACCCAGTACTTC. Its protein is CASSFIYDRGRETQYF.